The 7 T cell receptor beta chains listed next were all sequenced from one sample in a study of response to subunit inactivated influenza vaccine. TCRdb recomputed calls from the RT-PCR reads with MiXCR, one row per CDR3 protein. The sample holds over 650,000 distinct CDR3 sequences, around 18% seen once. The sample consisted of PBMCs from blood, taken around 5 days after vaccination. These receptors were taken from a man over 45 who received an inactivated influenza vaccine.

The genes are TRBV4-1 and TRBJ1-5; 9 bases match TRBD1. CDR1 MGHRA and CDR2 YSYEKL come from the germline V gene. The CDR3 consists of 17 residues. Trimming removed 4 bases from V and 0 bases from J; junction bases left unmatched: 7. The CDR3 sequence is CASSRGTGTDSNQPQHF. DNA for the CDR3: TGCGCCAGCAGCCGAGGGACAGGGACAGATAGCAATCAGCCCCAGCATTTT.

This chain links TRBV28 with TRBJ2-3; 12 bases match TRBD2. With V trimmed by 6 bases and J by 1 base, 11 bases remained unmatched. This CDR3 is built from 18 residues. Germline CDR1 is MDHEN and CDR2 is SYDVKM. This CDR3 is CASSTLAGGIIGTDTQYF. The CDR3 DNA reads TGTGCCAGCAGCACGCTAGCGGGGGGGATAATAGGCACAGATACGCAGTATTTT. Supplemented by reference TRBV28 and TRBJ2-3, the full variable domain reads DVKVTQSSRYLVKRTGEKVFLECVQDMDHENMFWYRQDPGLGLRLIYFSYDVKMKEKGDIPEGYSVSREKKERFSLILESASTNQTSMYLCASSTLAGGIIGTDTQYFGPGTRLTVL.

This clonotype was counted only a few times. This sequence joins TRBV20-1 and TRBJ2-3; 10 bases match TRBD1. The junction had 7 bases not matched to a gene; V was cut back by 5 bases and J by 2 bases. This CDR3 has 15 residues. Germline CDR1 and CDR2: DFQATT and SNEGSKA (reference sequence). CDR3 nucleotide sequence: TGCAGTGCTGGGAGACAGGGGGCCGACACAGATACGCAGTATTTT. This encodes CSAGRQGADTDTQYF.

This clonotype was seen more than once but under ten times. The rearrangement joins TRBV10-3 to TRBJ1-4, with D possibly matching TRBD1 (5 bases). CDR1 and CDR2 (germline): ENHRY, SYGVKD. The CDR3 consists of 15 residues. V was shortened by 5 bases and J by 3 bases, with 13 bases between the two germline ends. CDR3 DNA sequence: TGTGCCATCAGTTTCGACCGGGGGGCTAATGAAAAACTGTTTTTT. This codes for CAISFDRGANEKLFF.

This clonotype was detected only a few times. The rearrangement joins TRBV9 to TRBJ1-1; D unclear. V shed 0 bases and J shed 0 bases, with 6 bases lying between them. There are 14 residues in the CDR3. Germline CDR1 reads SGDLS; CDR2 reads YYNGEE. In nucleotides, the CDR3 is TGTGCCAGCAGCGTAGATTTGATGAACACTGAAGCTTTCTTT. Amino acid sequence: CASSVDLMNTEAFF.

This clonotype appeared a few times. The rearrangement joins TRBV29-1 to TRBJ2-2, with 9 bases matching TRBD1. The CDR3 is 12 amino acids. Unmatched junction bases numbered 5, after V lost 7 bases and J lost 8 bases. CDR1 and CDR2 from the germline V gene are SQVTM and ANQGSEA. CDR3 sequence: CSATQGAGELFF. In DNA form, the CDR3 reads TGCAGCGCCACACAGGGGGCTGGGGAGCTGTTTTTT.

In nucleotides, the CDR3 is TGCAGTGCTAGTCCTTCCGCAGGGCTGGTTTACGAGCAGTACTTC. This sequence encodes CSASPSAGLVYEQYF. This rearrangement joins TRBV20-1 to TRBJ2-7, with D possibly being TRBD1 (5 bases). This CDR3 spans 15 amino acids. Between the trimmed V and J ends, which lost 3 bases and 4 bases, there was a span of 19 bases. Germline V gene lookup returns CDR1 DFQATT and CDR2 SNEGSKA (reference sequence).